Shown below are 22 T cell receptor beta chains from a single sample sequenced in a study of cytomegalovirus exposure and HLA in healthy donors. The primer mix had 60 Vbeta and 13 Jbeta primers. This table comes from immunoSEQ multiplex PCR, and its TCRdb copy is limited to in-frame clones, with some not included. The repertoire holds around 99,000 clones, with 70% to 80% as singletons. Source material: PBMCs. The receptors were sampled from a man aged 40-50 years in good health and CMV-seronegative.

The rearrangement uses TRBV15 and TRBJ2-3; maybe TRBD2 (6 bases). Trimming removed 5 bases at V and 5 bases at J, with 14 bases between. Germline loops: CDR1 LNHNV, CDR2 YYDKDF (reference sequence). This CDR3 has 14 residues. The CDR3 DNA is TGTGCCACCAGCTACGGGGGTGTGGGAGATACGCAGTATTTT. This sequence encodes CATSYGGVGDTQYF.

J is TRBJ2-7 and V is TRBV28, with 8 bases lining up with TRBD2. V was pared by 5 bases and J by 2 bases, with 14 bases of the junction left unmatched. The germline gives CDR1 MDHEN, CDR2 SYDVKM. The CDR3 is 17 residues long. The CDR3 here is CASSPTRQLGLAYEQYF. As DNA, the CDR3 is TGTGCCAGCAGTCCAACCCGTCAATTGGGACTAGCCTACGAGCAGTACTTC.

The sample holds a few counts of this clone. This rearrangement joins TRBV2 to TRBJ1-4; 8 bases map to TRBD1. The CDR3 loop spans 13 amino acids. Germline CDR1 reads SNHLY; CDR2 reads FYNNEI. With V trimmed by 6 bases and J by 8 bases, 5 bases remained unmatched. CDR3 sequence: CASRGQAGEKLFF. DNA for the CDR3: TGTGCCAGCAGGGGACAGGCGGGCGAAAAACTGTTTTTT.

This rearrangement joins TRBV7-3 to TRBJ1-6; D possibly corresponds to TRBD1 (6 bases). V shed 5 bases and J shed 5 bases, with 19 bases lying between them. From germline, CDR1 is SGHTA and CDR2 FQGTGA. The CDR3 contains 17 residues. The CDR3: CASSTTPRGFNNSPLHF. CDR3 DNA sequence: TGTGCCAGCAGCACAACGCCGAGGGGGTTCAATAATTCACCCCTCCACTTT.

CDR3 DNA: TGCGCCAGCACGTCCCGGGACAGGATGGTCAATGAGCAGTTCTTC. Translation: CASTSRDRMVNEQFF. The chain is built from TRBV5-1 and TRBJ2-1; 8 bases map to TRBD1. CDR3 length equals 15 residues. The trim removed 6 bases at V and 6 bases at J, leaving 11 bases unmatched. CDR1 and CDR2 (germline): SGHRS, YFSETQ.

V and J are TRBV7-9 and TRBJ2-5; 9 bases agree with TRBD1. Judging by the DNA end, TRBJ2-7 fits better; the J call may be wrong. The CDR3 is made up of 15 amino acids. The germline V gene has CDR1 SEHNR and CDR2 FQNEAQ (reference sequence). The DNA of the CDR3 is TGTGCCAGCAGCTTAGAACAGGGGGCTCGGTACGAGCAGTACTTC. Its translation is CASSLEQGARYEQYF.

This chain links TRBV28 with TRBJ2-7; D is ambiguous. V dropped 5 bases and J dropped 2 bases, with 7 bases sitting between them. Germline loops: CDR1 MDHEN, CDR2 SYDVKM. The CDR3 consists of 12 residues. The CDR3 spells CASSPQAYEQYF. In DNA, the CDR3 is TGTGCCAGCAGTCCGCAGGCCTACGAGCAGTACTTC.

The CDR3 reads CASSFSGTGAYEQYF. The CDR3, as DNA: TGTGCCAGCAGCTTTTCCGGGACAGGGGCCTACGAGCAGTACTTC. This rearrangement joins TRBV7-9 to TRBJ2-7; the match to TRBD1 covers 10 bases. The CDR3 is 15 residues long. CDR1 and CDR2 (germline): SEHNR, FQNEAQ (reference sequence). V shed 3 bases, J shed 2 bases, and the junction held 4 bases outside the gene matches.

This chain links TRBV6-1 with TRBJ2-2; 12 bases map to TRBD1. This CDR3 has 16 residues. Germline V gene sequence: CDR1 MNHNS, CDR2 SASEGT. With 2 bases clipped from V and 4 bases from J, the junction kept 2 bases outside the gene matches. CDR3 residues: CASSEWDRGRTGELFF. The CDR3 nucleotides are TGTGCCAGCAGTGAATGGGACAGGGGGCGCACCGGGGAGCTGTTTTTT.

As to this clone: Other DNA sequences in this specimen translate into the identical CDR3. CDR3 DNA sequence: TGTGCCAGCAGTTTGACAGGGTCCAGCAATCAGCCCCAGCATTTT. As protein: CASSLTGSSNQPQHF. This chain uses TRBV28 with TRBJ1-5; 7 bases match TRBD1. The CDR3 extends over 15 amino acids. Germline CDR1 MDHEN, CDR2 SYDVKM. The V gene end was trimmed by 3 bases and the J gene end by 1 base; junction bases not matched to a gene: 3.

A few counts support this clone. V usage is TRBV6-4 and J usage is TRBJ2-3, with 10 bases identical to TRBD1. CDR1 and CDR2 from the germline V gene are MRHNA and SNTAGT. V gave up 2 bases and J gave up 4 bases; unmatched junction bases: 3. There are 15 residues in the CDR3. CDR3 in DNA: TGTGCCAGCAGTGACCGGGGACAGGGGTCAGATACGCAGTATTTT. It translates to CASSDRGQGSDTQYF.

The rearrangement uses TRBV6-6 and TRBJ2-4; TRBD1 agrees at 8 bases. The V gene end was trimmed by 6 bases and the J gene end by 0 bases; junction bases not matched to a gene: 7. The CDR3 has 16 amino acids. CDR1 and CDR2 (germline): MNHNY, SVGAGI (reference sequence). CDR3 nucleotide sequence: TGTGCCAGCAGGGGGACAGGCGAACTAGCCAAAAACATTCAGTACTTC. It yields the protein CASRGTGELAKNIQYF.

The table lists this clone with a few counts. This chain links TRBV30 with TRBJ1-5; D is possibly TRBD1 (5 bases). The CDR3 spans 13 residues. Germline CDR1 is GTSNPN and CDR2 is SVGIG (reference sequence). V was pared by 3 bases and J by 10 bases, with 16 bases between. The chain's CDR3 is CAWSDQGWEPQHF. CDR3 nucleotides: TGTGCCTGGAGCGACCAGGGTTGGGAACCCCAGCATTTT.

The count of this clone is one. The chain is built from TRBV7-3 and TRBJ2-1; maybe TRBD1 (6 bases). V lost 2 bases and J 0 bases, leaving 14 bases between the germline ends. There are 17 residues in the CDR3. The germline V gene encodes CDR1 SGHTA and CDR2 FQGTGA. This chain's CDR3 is CASSLVPGQSSYNEQFF. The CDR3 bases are TGTGCCAGCAGCTTAGTGCCGGGACAAAGCTCCTACAATGAGCAGTTCTTC.

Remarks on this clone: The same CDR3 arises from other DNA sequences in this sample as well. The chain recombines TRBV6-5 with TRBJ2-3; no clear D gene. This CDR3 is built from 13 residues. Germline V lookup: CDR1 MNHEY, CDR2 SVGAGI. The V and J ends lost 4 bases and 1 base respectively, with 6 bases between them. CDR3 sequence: CASSSPGTDTQYF. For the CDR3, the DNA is TGTGCCAGCAGTTCTCCAGGCACAGATACGCAGTATTTT.

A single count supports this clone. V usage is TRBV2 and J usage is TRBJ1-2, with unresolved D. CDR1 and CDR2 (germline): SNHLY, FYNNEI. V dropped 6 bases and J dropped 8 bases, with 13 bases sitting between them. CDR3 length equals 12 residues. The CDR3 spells CASRMTSEGYTF. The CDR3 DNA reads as TGTGCCAGCAGGATGACCAGCGAGGGCTACACCTTC.

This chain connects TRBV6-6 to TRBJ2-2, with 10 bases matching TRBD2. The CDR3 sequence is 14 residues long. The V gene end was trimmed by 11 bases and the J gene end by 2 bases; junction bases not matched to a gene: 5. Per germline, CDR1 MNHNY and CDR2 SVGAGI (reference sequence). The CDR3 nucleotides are TGTGCCTGCGGACTAGCGGTAAACACCGGGGAGCTGTTTTTT. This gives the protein CACGLAVNTGELFF.

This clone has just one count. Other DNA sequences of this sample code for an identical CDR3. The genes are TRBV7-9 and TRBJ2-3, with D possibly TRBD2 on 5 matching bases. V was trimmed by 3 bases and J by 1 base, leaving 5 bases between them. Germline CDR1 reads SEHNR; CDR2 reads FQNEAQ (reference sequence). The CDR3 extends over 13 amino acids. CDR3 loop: CASSFGGTDTQYF. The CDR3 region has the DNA TGTGCCAGCAGCTTCGGGGGCACAGATACGCAGTATTTT.

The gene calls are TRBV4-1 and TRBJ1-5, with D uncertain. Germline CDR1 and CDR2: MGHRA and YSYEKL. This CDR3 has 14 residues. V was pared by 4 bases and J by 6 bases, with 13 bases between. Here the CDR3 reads CASSRAISGQPQHF. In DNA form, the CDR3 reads TGCGCCAGCAGCCGAGCAATCTCGGGTCAGCCCCAGCATTTT.

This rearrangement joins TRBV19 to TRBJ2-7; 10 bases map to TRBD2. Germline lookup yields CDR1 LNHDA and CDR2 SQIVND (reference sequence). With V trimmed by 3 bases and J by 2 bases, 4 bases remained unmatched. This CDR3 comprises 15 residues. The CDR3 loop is CASSISSGGPYEQYF. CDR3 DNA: TGTGCCAGTAGTATTTCTAGCGGGGGACCCTACGAGCAGTACTTC. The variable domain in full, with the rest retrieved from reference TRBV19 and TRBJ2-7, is DGGITQSPKYLFRKEGQNVTLSCEQNLNHDAMYWYRQDPGQGLRLIYYSQIVNDFQKGDIAEGYSVSREKKESFPLTVTSAQKNPTAFYLCASSISSGGPYEQYFGPGTRLTVT.

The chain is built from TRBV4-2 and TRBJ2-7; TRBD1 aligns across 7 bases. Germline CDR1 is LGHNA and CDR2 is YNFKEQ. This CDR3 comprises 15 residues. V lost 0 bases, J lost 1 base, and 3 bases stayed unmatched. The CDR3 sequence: CASSQDETGSYEQYF. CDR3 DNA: TGTGCCAGCAGCCAAGACGAGACAGGGTCCTACGAGCAGTACTTC.

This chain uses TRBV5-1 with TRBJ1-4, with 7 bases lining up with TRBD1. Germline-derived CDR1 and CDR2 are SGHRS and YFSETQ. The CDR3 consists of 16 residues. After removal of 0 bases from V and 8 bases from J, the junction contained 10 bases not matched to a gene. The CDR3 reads CASSLVRDSGKEKLFF. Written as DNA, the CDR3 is TGCGCCAGCAGCTTGGTCCGGGACAGTGGGAAGGAAAAACTGTTTTTT.